The 4 T cell receptor beta chains below come from one sample, sequenced in a study of OX40 agonist ivuxolimab in advanced cancers. Assay: immunoSEQ multiplex PCR; the TCRdb copy retains only in-frame clones and omits some. The sample gives approximately 66,000 clones, 88% of which show up once; 0.45% to 0.6% is in the top ten. The source was CD4+ or CD8+ T cells sorted from blood, collected in a trial of the OX40 agonist ivuxolimab. These receptors originate from an adult with an advanced solid tumor such as melanoma, head and neck, liver or kidney cancer.

The chain links TRBV6-5 to TRBJ1-3, with a weak D call TRBD1 (5 bases). With 10 bases removed from V and 2 bases from J, the gap between germline ends came to 15 bases. Germline V gene lookup returns CDR1 MNHEY and CDR2 SVGAGI. The CDR3 contains 14 residues. CDR3 region: CATLGGLAGNTIYF. CDR3 bases: TGTGCCACGCTGGGGGGACTGGCTGGAAACACCATATATTTT.

V gene TRBV5-1 combines with J gene TRBJ2-3, with a tentative D call TRBD2 (5 bases). Germline CDR1 and CDR2: SGHRS and YFSETQ. This CDR3 has 15 amino acids. The V end was cut by 0 bases, the J end by 2 bases, with 10 bases between. The CDR3 is CASSLAGNPTDTQYF. Written as DNA, the CDR3 is TGCGCCAGCAGCTTGGCCGGGAACCCCACAGATACGCAGTATTTT.

The chain carries TRBV10-1 and TRBJ1-2; unclear D gene. This CDR3 contains 13 residues. The V gene lost 0 bases and the J gene lost 4 bases, with 6 bases spanning the gap. Germline-derived CDR1 and CDR2 are WNHNN and SYGVQD (reference sequence). The CDR3 sequence: CASSESESYGYTF. The CDR3, as DNA: TGCGCCAGCAGTGAGTCGGAGTCCTATGGCTACACCTTC.

This sequence joins TRBV10-1 and TRBJ2-1; the match to TRBD2 covers 9 bases. The CDR3 covers 15 residues. With V trimmed by 2 bases and J by 5 bases, 4 bases remained unmatched. Germline-derived CDR1 and CDR2 are WNHNN and SYGVQD (reference sequence). The CDR3 nucleotides read TGCGCCAGCAGTGAGCTGCGGGGGGGCCACAATGAGCAGTTCTTC. Translation: CASSELRGGHNEQFF.